Below, 24 T cell receptor beta chains from the same sample are listed, as sequenced in a study of blood T cell repertoires in COVID-19. Libraries were prepared by immunoSEQ multiplex PCR; TCRdb keeps only in-frame clonotypes and omits some of them. The repertoire has 300,000 or so clones, 85% to 90% of them found once; the top ten carry about 1.2%. Sequenced: peripheral blood. The receptor set was obtained from a man aged 65 to 85 with acute or convalescent COVID-19.

This clone was counted a few times. V is TRBV2 and J is TRBJ2-1; the D gene is possibly TRBD1 (5 bases). The V gene lost 3 bases and the J gene lost 3 bases, with 12 bases spanning the gap. Germline loops: CDR1 SNHLY, CDR2 FYNNEI. CDR3 size: 15 residues. CDR3 loop: CASSENGQGYNEQFF. The CDR3 DNA is TGTGCCAGCAGTGAGAATGGGCAGGGCTACAATGAGCAGTTCTTC.

This chain joins TRBV3-1 (or the pseudogene TRBV3-2) and TRBJ2-5, with 7 bases that match TRBD2. Germline values: CDR1 LGHDT, CDR2 YNNKEL (reference sequence). The J segment lost 4 bases and the V segment lost 4 bases, leaving 6 bases of the junction unmatched. The CDR3 runs 14 residues. CDR3: CASSPSLARETQYF. In DNA form, the CDR3 reads TGTGCCAGCAGCCCCTCACTAGCGAGAGAGACCCAGTACTTC.

The chain links TRBV5-1 to TRBJ2-3; TRBD2 aligns across 13 bases. V gave up 4 bases and J gave up 4 bases; unmatched junction bases: 12. CDR1 SGHRS and CDR2 YFSETQ come from the germline V gene. The CDR3 contains 18 residues. The CDR3 DNA reads TGCGCCAGCAGCGTTGGGACTAGCGGGATGGGGGGCGCAGATACGCAGTATTTT. Protein sequence: CASSVGTSGMGGADTQYF.

The V call is TRBV20-1, the J call TRBJ1-6, with 8 bases that match TRBD1. The V gene end was trimmed by 3 bases and the J gene end by 2 bases; junction bases not matched to a gene: 6. The CDR3 length is 16 residues. Germline values: CDR1 DFQATT, CDR2 SNEGSKA (reference sequence). This CDR3 reads CSASSAGGAYNSPLHF. The CDR3 DNA reads TGCAGTGCTAGTTCCGCAGGGGGCGCCTATAATTCACCCCTCCACTTT.

The chain links TRBV3-1 (or the pseudogene TRBV3-2) to TRBJ1-1, with 7 bases matching TRBD1. CDR1 and CDR2 from the germline V gene are LGHDT and YNNKEL (reference sequence). With V trimmed by 4 bases and J by 4 bases, 6 bases remained unmatched. CDR3 length: 14 residues. This CDR3 reads CASSLLEGATEAFF. CDR3 DNA sequence: TGTGCCAGCAGCCTGCTGGAGGGGGCCACTGAAGCTTTCTTT.

This chain joins TRBV9 and TRBJ2-5; D is possibly TRBD2 (6 bases). This CDR3 contains 16 residues. With 2 bases removed from V and 5 bases from J, the gap between germline ends came to 19 bases. The germline V gene encodes CDR1 SGDLS and CDR2 YYNGEE. Here the CDR3 reads CASSVGAGLTGETQYF. DNA for the CDR3: TGTGCCAGCAGCGTCGGGGCGGGGCTAACGGGTGAGACCCAGTACTTC.

The chain has TRBV3-1 (or the pseudogene TRBV3-2) and TRBJ1-2, with 7 bases that match TRBD1. The trim removed 6 bases at V and 5 bases at J, leaving 6 bases unmatched. This CDR3 contains 13 residues. Germline values: CDR1 LGHDT, CDR2 YNNKEL (reference sequence). The CDR3 DNA is TGTGCCAGCAGTCGGGACAGTCGGTATGGCTACACCTTC. Protein sequence: CASSRDSRYGYTF.

Turning to this clone: One end of the junction is discordant with germline, which a read error may explain. V is TRBV5-1 and J is TRBJ2-7, with 7 positions matching TRBD1. Germline V CDR1 and CDR2: SGHRS, YFSETQ. The CDR3 has 14 residues. CDR3 sequence: CANSLDRSIYEQYF. CDR3 in DNA: TGCGCCAACAGCTTGGACAGGAGTATTTACGAGCAGTACTTC.

V gene TRBV6-2 or TRBV6-3 combines with J gene TRBJ2-1; D is ambiguous. Germline lookup yields CDR1 MNHEY and CDR2 SVGEGT. There are 16 residues in the CDR3. The ends were cut back, 0 bases at V and 0 bases at J, with 9 bases in the middle. The DNA for the CDR3 is TGTGCCAGCAGTTACTCGACAAGAAGCTCCTACAATGAGCAGTTCTTC. Its translation is CASSYSTRSSYNEQFF.

V and J are TRBV7-9 and TRBJ2-3, with D possibly TRBD2 on 6 matching bases. This CDR3 contains 17 residues. V was shortened by 3 bases and J by 6 bases, with 22 bases between the two germline ends. Germline CDR1 SEHNR, CDR2 FQNEAQ (reference sequence). CDR3 residues: CASSLFNSGFAPDTQYF. CDR3 in DNA: TGTGCCAGCAGCTTGTTTAATAGCGGATTTGCCCCGGATACGCAGTATTTT.

The sample holds a few counts of this clone. J is TRBJ1-1 and V is TRBV19; TRBD1 matches 9 bases. Germline lookup yields CDR1 LNHDA and CDR2 SQIVND (reference sequence). Trimming cost V 5 bases and J 8 bases; bases outside gene matches: 6. The CDR3 is 13 amino acids. The CDR3 nucleotides are TGTGCCAGTAGTGTCAGGACAGGGGTGGAAGCTTTCTTT. Its protein product is CASSVRTGVEAFF.

The CDR3 coding sequence is TGTGCCAGCAGTTCGACAGGGGGCTCCTACGAGCAGTACTTC. Encoded protein: CASSSTGGSYEQYF. V gene TRBV11-2 combines with J gene TRBJ2-7; 9 bases line up with TRBD1. The CDR3 consists of 14 residues. From germline, CDR1 is SGHAT and CDR2 FQNNGV. The junction had 3 bases not matched to a gene; V was cut back by 6 bases and J by 0 bases.

In its sample, this clone was seen once. The gene calls are TRBV24-1 and TRBJ2-5, with D perhaps TRBD1 (5 bases). Germline V gene sequence: CDR1 KGHDR, CDR2 SFDVKD. CDR3 length: 13 residues. V was clipped by 4 bases and J by 5 bases, with 10 bases between them. The CDR3 sequence is CATSDRVGETQYF. CDR3 nucleotides: TGTGCCACCAGTGACAGGGTGGGCGAGACCCAGTACTTC.

The chain employs TRBV20-1 and TRBJ2-1, with a weak D call TRBD1 (6 bases). Germline CDR1 is DFQATT and CDR2 is SNEGSKA (reference sequence). The V end lost 2 bases, the J end lost 8 bases, and 7 bases lay between the germline ends. This CDR3 contains 11 residues. CDR3 in amino acids: CSARTGHEQFF. The CDR3 coding sequence is TGCAGTGCTAGAACAGGGCATGAGCAGTTCTTC.

This clone turned up a few times. The V gene is TRBV7-8, the J gene TRBJ2-7, with D tentatively TRBD1 (6 bases). Germline V gene lookup returns CDR1 SGHVS and CDR2 FQNEAQ. V lost 5 bases to trimming and J lost 3 bases, with 14 bases between them. This CDR3 spans 14 amino acids. Here the CDR3 DNA reads TGTGCCAGCAGCCCCGACAGGCCTAGCTACGAGCAGTACTTC. Its translation is CASSPDRPSYEQYF.

The chain uses TRBV5-8 and TRBJ2-6; 11 bases are a match to TRBD1. The CDR3 has 18 residues. In germline, CDR1 is SGHTS, CDR2 YDEGEE. The junction had 7 bases not matched to a gene; V was cut back by 5 bases and J by 0 bases. CDR3 in DNA: TGTGCCAGCAGGTTTTCCGGGACAGGGGGCTCTGGGGCCAACGTCCTGACTTTC. Its protein is CASRFSGTGGSGANVLTF. The variable domain in full, with the rest retrieved from reference TRBV5-8 and TRBJ2-6, is EAGVTQSPTHLIKTRGQQATLRCSPISGHTSVYWYQQALGLGLQFLLWYDEGEERNRGNFPPRFSGRQFPNYSSELNVNALELEDSALYLCASRFSGTGGSGANVLTFGAGSRLTVL.

This clone appeared once. The chain has TRBV11-2 and TRBJ1-4; 7 nucleotides match TRBD1. Germline-derived CDR1 and CDR2 are SGHAT and FQNNGV. J was trimmed by 5 bases and V by 2 bases; bases with no gene match: 2. This CDR3 region has 14 residues. The CDR3 bases are TGTGCCAGCAGCTTATCGACAGGGAATGAAAAACTGTTTTTT. Amino acids: CASSLSTGNEKLFF.

The chain uses TRBV28 and TRBJ2-1; D unresolved. Looked up from germline, CDR1 is MDHEN and CDR2 is SYDVKM. The CDR3 extends over 12 amino acids. With 5 bases removed from V and 12 bases from J, the gap between germline ends came to 14 bases. The CDR3 protein is CASSARVTRQFF. The CDR3, as DNA: TGTGCCAGCAGTGCTCGGGTCACACGGCAGTTCTTC.

CDR3 residues: CASSPGGGPSPLHF. The DNA of the CDR3 is TGTGCCAGCAGCCCCGGGGGGGGTCCTTCACCCCTCCACTTT. The V call is TRBV3-1 (or the pseudogene TRBV3-2), the J call TRBJ1-6, with D maybe TRBD1 (5 bases). The ends were cut back, 4 bases at V and 9 bases at J, with 13 bases in the middle. The CDR3 runs 14 residues. Germline V gene data show CDR1 as LGHDT and CDR2 as YNNKEL (reference sequence).

The V and J genes are TRBV7-2 and TRBJ2-1, with D possibly being TRBD1 (5 bases). Looked up from germline, CDR1 is SGHTA and CDR2 is FQGNSA. V lost 2 bases to trimming and J lost 6 bases, with 8 bases between them. The CDR3 runs to 13 residues. CDR3 amino acids: CASSLLGVNEQFF. The CDR3 bases are TGTGCCAGCAGCTTACTAGGGGTCAATGAGCAGTTCTTC.

This clone was observed a single time. The chain recombines TRBV25-1 with TRBJ2-7, with D tentatively TRBD2 (5 bases). Germline V CDR1 and CDR2: MGHDK, SYGVNS. Deletions cut 3 bases from V and 3 bases from J, with 12 bases between. The CDR3 contains 14 residues. The CDR3 DNA reads as TGTGCCAGCAGTGATAAGGGAGTGGGCTACGAGCAGTACTTC. Translating gives CASSDKGVGYEQYF.

The chain carries TRBV5-1 and TRBJ2-1, with D possibly being TRBD2 (5 bases). The germline gives CDR1 SGHRS, CDR2 YFSETQ. V lost 1 base and J lost 8, with 13 bases in between. The CDR3 consists of 14 residues. Here the CDR3 reads CASSLLRISDEQFF. DNA for the CDR3: TGCGCCAGCAGCTTGCTTAGAATTAGCGATGAGCAGTTCTTC.

The CDR3 DNA is TGTGCCAGCAGCCCCCAGGAGGGGCGGTCTGAAAAACTGTTTTTT. This translates into CASSPQEGRSEKLFF. The chain carries TRBV7-7 and TRBJ1-4; TRBD1 is a possible D gene (5 bases). The germline V gene encodes CDR1 SSHAT and CDR2 FNYEAQ (reference sequence). This CDR3 is built from 15 residues. V lost 5 bases and J lost 7, with 17 bases in between. The full variable domain, its missing parts supplied by reference TRBV7-7 and TRBJ1-4, is GAGVSQSPRYKVTKRGQDVTLRCDPISSHATLYWYQQALGQGPEFLTYFNYEAQPDKSGLPSDRFSAERPEGSISTLTIQRTEQRDSAMYRCASSPQEGRSEKLFFGSGTQLSVL.

The chain carries TRBV4-2 and TRBJ2-5; TRBD2 aligns across 7 bases. Trimming removed 4 bases from V and 2 bases from J; junction bases left unmatched: 7. This CDR3 has 15 residues. Germline lookup yields CDR1 LGHNA and CDR2 YNFKEQ. CDR3 nucleotides: TGTGCCAGCAGCCTTACCGGGACTACACAAGAGACCCAGTACTTC. Its translation: CASSLTGTTQETQYF.